The 10 T cell receptor beta chains below come from one sample, sequenced in a study of T cells after somatic rescue of genetic block. Assay: immunoSEQ multiplex PCR; the TCRdb copy retains only in-frame clones and omits some. Here the sample spans 88,000 or so clones, around 90% being singletons. Sequenced sample: peripheral blood mononuclear cells (PBMCs). The receptors derive from a woman between 18 and 29 years old.

In this sample, this clone turned up a few times. The genes are TRBV6-5 and TRBJ1-1; 8 bases match TRBD1. Germline CDR1 is MNHEY and CDR2 is SVGAGI. This CDR3 contains 15 residues. The V and J ends lost 2 bases and 4 bases, in that order; junction bases with no gene match: 6. CDR3 sequence reads: CASSYPTDRVTEAFF. The CDR3 DNA follows: TGTGCCAGCAGTTACCCGACGGACAGGGTCACTGAAGCTTTCTTT.

The CDR3 is CASSLWAQGASTEAFF. The DNA of the CDR3 is TGTGCCAGCAGTTTATGGGCACAGGGGGCGTCGACTGAAGCTTTCTTT. V is TRBV28 and J is TRBJ1-1; the match to TRBD1 covers 9 bases. Germline V CDR1 and CDR2: MDHEN, SYDVKM. The CDR3 has 16 amino acids. The V gene end was trimmed by 0 bases and the J gene end by 5 bases; junction bases not matched to a gene: 7.

The chain is built from TRBV9 and TRBJ2-7; a weak D match, TRBD2 (6 bases). In germline, CDR1 is SGDLS, CDR2 YYNGEE. This CDR3 is built from 13 residues. The V end was cut by 0 bases, the J end by 3 bases, with 7 bases between. CDR3 protein: CASSVGGNYEQYF. CDR3 sequence (DNA): TGTGCCAGCAGCGTAGGCGGGAACTACGAGCAGTACTTC.

V usage is TRBV5-1 and J usage is TRBJ2-5, with D perhaps matching TRBD1 (8 bases). V lost 4 bases, J lost 5 bases, and 21 bases lay in between. This CDR3 comprises 16 residues. Germline values: CDR1 SGHRS, CDR2 YFSETQ. CDR3 in amino acids: CASSIRTGRVGETQYF. CDR3 bases: TGCGCCAGCAGCATCCGGACAGGGAGGGTTGGGGAGACCCAGTACTTC.

This chain uses TRBV10-3 with TRBJ2-7, with 13 nucleotides matching TRBD2. The CDR3 is 14 amino acids. V shed 10 bases, J shed 1 base, and the junction held 4 bases outside the gene matches. Germline values: CDR1 ENHRY, CDR2 SYGVKD. CDR3 loop: CATGLAGDSYEQYF. The CDR3 region has the DNA TGTGCCACCGGACTAGCGGGAGATTCCTACGAGCAGTACTTC.

This clone was observed a few times. V usage is TRBV15 and J usage is TRBJ2-1; 8 bases align to TRBD2. With 0 bases clipped from V and 9 bases from J, the junction kept 10 bases outside the gene matches. This CDR3 is 16 amino acids long. Germline values: CDR1 LNHNV, CDR2 YYDKDF (reference sequence). The CDR3 is CATSREGGLDGFEQFF. CDR3 sequence (DNA): TGTGCCACCAGCAGAGAGGGGGGACTAGACGGATTTGAGCAGTTCTTC.

The chain links TRBV28 to TRBJ1-2, with D perhaps matching TRBD1 (5 bases). CDR1 is MDHEN and CDR2 is SYDVKM in the germline V gene. The CDR3 covers 14 residues. V lost 0 bases and J lost 0, with 5 bases in between. The CDR3 DNA follows: TGTGCCAGCAGTTTATGGACAGCTAACTATGGCTACACCTTC. Its protein product is CASSLWTANYGYTF.

This clone was recorded once. The gene calls are TRBV5-8 and TRBJ2-7, with 13 bases lining up with TRBD2. This CDR3 has 16 amino acids. The J segment lost 6 bases and the V segment lost 2 bases, leaving 8 bases of the junction unmatched. Germline values: CDR1 SGHTS, CDR2 YDEGEE. In DNA, the CDR3 is TGTGCCAGCAGCTTCGCCAGGACTAGCGGGAGTAGCGAGCAGTACTTC. Protein: CASSFARTSGSSEQYF. The whole variable domain, filled in from reference TRBV5-8 and TRBJ2-7, reads EAGVTQSPTHLIKTRGQQATLRCSPISGHTSVYWYQQALGLGLQFLLWYDEGEERNRGNFPPRFSGRQFPNYSSELNVNALELEDSALYLCASSFARTSGSSEQYFGPGTRLTVT.

Written as DNA, the CDR3 is TGCGCCAGCAGCTTGGGCGGACAGGGACTTACCTACGAGCAGTACTTC. It codes for CASSLGGQGLTYEQYF. The chain uses TRBV5-1 and TRBJ2-7; 8 nucleotides line up with TRBD1. Germline CDR1 and CDR2: SGHRS and YFSETQ. This CDR3 contains 16 residues. Trimming at V came to 0 bases and at J to 2 bases, leaving 7 bases not matched to a gene.

This chain links TRBV28 with TRBJ1-5; 7 bases are a match to TRBD1. V dropped 7 bases and J dropped 3; count of bases not matched to a gene: 3. Germline loops: CDR1 MDHEN, CDR2 SYDVKM. The CDR3 totals 13 residues. The CDR3 DNA sequence: TGTGCCAGCACCAGGGGGTACAATCAGCCCCAGCATTTT. Translating it yields CASTRGYNQPQHF.